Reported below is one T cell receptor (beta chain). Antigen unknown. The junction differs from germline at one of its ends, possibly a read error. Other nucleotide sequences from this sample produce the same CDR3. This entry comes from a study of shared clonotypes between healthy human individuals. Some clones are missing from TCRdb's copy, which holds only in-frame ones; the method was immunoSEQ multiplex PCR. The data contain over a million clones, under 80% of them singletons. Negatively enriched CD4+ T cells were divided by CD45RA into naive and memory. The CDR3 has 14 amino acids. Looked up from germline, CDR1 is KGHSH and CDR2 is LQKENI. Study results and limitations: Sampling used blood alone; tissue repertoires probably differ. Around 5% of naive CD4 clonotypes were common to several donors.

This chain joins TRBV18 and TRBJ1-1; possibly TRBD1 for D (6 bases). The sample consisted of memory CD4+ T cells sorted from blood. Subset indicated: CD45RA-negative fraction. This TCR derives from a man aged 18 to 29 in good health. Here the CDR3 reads CASSPQGGNTEAFF. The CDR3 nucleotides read TGTGCCAGCTCTCCACAAGGGGGGAACACTGAAGCTTTCTTT.